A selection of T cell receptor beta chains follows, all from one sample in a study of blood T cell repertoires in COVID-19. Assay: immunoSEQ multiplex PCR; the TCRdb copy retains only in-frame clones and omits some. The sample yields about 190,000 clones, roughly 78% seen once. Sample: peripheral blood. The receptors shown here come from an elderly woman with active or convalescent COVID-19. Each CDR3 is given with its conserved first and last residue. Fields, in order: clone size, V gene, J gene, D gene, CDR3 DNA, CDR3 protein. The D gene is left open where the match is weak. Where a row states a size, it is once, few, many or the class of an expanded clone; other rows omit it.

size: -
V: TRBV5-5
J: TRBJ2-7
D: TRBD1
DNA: TGTGCCAGCAGCTGGGGACAGGGCCTCTCCTACGAGCAGTACTTC
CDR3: CASSWGQGLSYEQYF

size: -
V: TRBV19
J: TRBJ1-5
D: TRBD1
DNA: TGTGCCAGTAGTGGACGACAGGGGCGAGGCAATCAGCCCCAGCATTTT
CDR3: CASSGRQGRGNQPQHF

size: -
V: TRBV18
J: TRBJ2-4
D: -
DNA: TGTGCCAGCTCAGAACCGACTGGCGGTGCAAAAAACATTCAGTACTTC
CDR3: CASSEPTGGAKNIQYF

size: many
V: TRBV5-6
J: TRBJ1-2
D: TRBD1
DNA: TGTGCCAGCAGCCTCAGACAGGGCGATGGCTACACCTTC
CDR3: CASSLRQGDGYTF

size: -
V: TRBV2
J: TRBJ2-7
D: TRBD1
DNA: TGTGCCAGCAGTGAAGGGACAGGCCCGTACGAGCAGTACTTC
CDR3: CASSEGTGPYEQYF

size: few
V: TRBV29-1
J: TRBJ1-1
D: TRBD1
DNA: TGCAGCGCGGGCCGGGGACAGGGGGCTGAGGGGTACACTGAAGCTTTCTTT
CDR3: CSAGRGQGAEGYTEAFF

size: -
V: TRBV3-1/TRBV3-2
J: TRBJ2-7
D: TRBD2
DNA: TGTGCCAGCAGCCAAGATCGCGGGGGCTACGAGCAGTACTTC
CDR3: CASSQDRGGYEQYF

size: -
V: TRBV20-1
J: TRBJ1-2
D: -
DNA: TGCAGTGCTAGTATTCTGCCCGGAGGGTACTATGGCTACACCTTC
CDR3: CSASILPGGYYGYTF

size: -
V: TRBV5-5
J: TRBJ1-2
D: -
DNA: TGTGCCAGCAGCTTGGCCGGGTCCCAAAACTATGGCTACACCTTC
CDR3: CASSLAGSQNYGYTF

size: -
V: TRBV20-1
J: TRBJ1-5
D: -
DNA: TGCAGTGCTAGAGCAGGTCAGCCCCAGCATTTT
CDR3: CSARAGQPQHF

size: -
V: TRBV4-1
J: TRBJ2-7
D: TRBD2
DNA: TGCGCCACCGGGAGGGAGGGCTACGAGCAGTACTTC
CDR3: CATGREGYEQYF

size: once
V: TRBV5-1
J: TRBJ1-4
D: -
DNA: TGCGCCAGCGCAACTACAGGGATGGGTGAAAAACTGTTTTTT
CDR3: CASATTGMGEKLFF

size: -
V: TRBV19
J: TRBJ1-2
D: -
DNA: TGTGCCAGTAGTATAGATCTGGGTCGGTGGAGTGGCTACACCTTC
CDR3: CASSIDLGRWSGYTF

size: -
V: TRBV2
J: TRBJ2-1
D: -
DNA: TGTGCCAGCAGTGCCCAAGGGGTCGGTGAGCAGTTCTTC
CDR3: CASSAQGVGEQFF

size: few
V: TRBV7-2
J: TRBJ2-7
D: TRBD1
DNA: TGTGCCAGCAGCTTAAGATCAGGACAGGGACTCTCCTACGAGCAGTACTTC
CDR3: CASSLRSGQGLSYEQYF

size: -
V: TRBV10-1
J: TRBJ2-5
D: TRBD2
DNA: TGCGCCAGCAGTGAAGCGGGATCAGAGACCCAGTACTTC
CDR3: CASSEAGSETQYF

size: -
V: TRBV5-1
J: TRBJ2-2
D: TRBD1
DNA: TGCGCCAGCAGCCCCCACCGGGACAGAAACACCGGGGAGCTGTTTTTT
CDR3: CASSPHRDRNTGELFF

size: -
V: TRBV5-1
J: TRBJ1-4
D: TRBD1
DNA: TGCGCCAGCAGCCCTGGAGCGACAGGGGACGTCACTAATGAAAAACTGTTTTTT
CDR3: CASSPGATGDVTNEKLFF

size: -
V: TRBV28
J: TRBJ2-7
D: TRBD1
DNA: TGTGCCAGCAGTCCTATAATGGGGCAGGGGGCCAGGAACGAGCAGTACTTC
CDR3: CASSPIMGQGARNEQYF

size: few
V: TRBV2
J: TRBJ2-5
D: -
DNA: TGTGCCAGCAAGGAACAGGGTTTCCAAGAGACCCAGTACTTC
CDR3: CASKEQGFQETQYF

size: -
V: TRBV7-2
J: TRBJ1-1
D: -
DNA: TGTGCCAGCAGCTTAGTGTGGACTTACACTGAAGCTTTCTTT
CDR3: CASSLVWTYTEAFF

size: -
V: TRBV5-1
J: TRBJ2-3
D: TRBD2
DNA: TGCGCCAGCAGCCCTAGCGGGGGGCGAGATACGCAGTATTTT
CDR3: CASSPSGGRDTQYF

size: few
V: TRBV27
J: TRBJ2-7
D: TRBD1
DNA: TGTGCCAGCAGACCGACCGGGACAGGGGAATACGAGCAGTACTTC
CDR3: CASRPTGTGEYEQYF

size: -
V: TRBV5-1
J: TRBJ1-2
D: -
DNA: TGCGCCAGCAGCTTGGCCCCAAACCCTAGAGGCTACACCTTC
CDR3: CASSLAPNPRGYTF

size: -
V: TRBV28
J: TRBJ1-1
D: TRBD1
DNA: TGTGCCAGCAAAGAGGGGGCGCGTATCACTGAAGCTTTCTTT
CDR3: CASKEGARITEAFF

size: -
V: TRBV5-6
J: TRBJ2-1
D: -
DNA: TGTGCCAGCAGCTATGGTCGCCCCGGTGAGCAGTTCTTC
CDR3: CASSYGRPGEQFF

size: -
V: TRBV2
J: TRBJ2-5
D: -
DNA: TGTGCCAGCAGTCGGTGGACAGGAGGGGGAGAGACCCAGTACTTC
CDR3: CASSRWTGGGETQYF

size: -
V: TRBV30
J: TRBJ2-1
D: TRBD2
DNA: TGTGCCTGGAGTCATCTAGCGGGGGCTTCCTACAATGAGCAGTTCTTC
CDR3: CAWSHLAGASYNEQFF

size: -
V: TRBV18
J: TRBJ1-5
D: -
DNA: TGTGCCAGCTCAAACAGTCCGCGGGGGCCCCAGCATTTT
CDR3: CASSNSPRGPQHF

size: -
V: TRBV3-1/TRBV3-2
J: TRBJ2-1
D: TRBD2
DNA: TGTGCCAGCAGCCAACGTAGCGGGGGGACTACTTACAATGAGCAGTTCTTC
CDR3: CASSQRSGGTTYNEQFF

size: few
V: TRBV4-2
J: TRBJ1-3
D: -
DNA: TGTGCCAGCAGATCAGGAGGGTGGAACTCTGGAAACACCATATATTTT
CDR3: CASRSGGWNSGNTIYF

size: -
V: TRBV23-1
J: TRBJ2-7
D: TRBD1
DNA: TGCGCCAGCATGGGACAGGGACTCTCCTACGAGCAGTACTTC
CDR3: CASMGQGLSYEQYF

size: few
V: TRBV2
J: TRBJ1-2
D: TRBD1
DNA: TGTGCCAGCATTTTGACAGGGTTGGGAGGCTACACCTTC
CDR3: CASILTGLGGYTF

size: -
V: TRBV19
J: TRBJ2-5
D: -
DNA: TGTGCCAGTAGTATCGGACGACGGGACTCCTCTTCGACCCAGTACTTC
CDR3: CASSIGRRDSSSTQYF

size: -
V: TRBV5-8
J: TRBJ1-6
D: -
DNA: TGTGCCAGCAGCTCACGCCCAGGGACACCCCTCCACTTT
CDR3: CASSSRPGTPLHF

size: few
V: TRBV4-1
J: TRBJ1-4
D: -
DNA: TGCGCCAGCAGCCCTTTGCCGACTCCGGGGGGTGAAAAACTGTTTTTT
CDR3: CASSPLPTPGGEKLFF

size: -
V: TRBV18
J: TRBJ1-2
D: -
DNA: TGTGCCAGCTCAACTACCGGGACTGGGGGAGGTGGCTACACCTTC
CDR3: CASSTTGTGGGGYTF

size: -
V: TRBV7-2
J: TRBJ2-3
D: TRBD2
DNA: TGTGCCAGCAGCCCGGTAGCGGGGGGGCAGGCAGATACGCAGTATTTT
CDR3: CASSPVAGGQADTQYF

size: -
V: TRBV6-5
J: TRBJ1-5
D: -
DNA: TGTGCCAGCAGTTACCTACCCCCCGGGGGGGGACAGCCCCAGCATTTT
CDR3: CASSYLPPGGGQPQHF

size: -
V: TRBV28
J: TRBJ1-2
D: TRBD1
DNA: TGTGCCAGCAGTTACAGGGGCAGCTATGGCTACACCTTC
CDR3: CASSYRGSYGYTF

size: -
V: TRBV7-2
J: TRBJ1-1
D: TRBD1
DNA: TGTGCCAGCAACAGGGGGGGGCTCCTGGGCACTGAAGCTTTCTTT
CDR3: CASNRGGLLGTEAFF

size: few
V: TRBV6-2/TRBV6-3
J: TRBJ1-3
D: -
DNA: TGTGCCAGCAGTTCTCAGGGAAACACCATATATTTT
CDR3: CASSSQGNTIYF

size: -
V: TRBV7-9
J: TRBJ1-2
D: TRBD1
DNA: TGTGCCAGCAGCCAACTGGGACAGGACGTAATGTATGGCTACACCTTC
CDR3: CASSQLGQDVMYGYTF

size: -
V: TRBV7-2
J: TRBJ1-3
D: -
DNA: TGTGCCAGCAGCTTAGAGATGTCAGTATCAGGAAACACCATATATTTT
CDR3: CASSLEMSVSGNTIYF

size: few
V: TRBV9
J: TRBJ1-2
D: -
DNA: TGTGCCAGCAGCGTAGTGGCAGGGTTCAACTATGGCTACACCTTC
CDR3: CASSVVAGFNYGYTF

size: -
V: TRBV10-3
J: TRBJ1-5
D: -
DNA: TGTGCCATCAGTGATTCGGGTTATCAGAGTCAGCCCCAGCATTTT
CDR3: CAISDSGYQSQPQHF

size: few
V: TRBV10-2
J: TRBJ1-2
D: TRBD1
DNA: TGCGCCACCGTCCCGGGACAGGGGACGCGGTCCTATGGCTACACCTTC
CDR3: CATVPGQGTRSYGYTF

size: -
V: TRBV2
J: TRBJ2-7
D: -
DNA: TGTGCCAGCAGTGCAGAACAAGGAGAAAACTACGAGCAGTACTTC
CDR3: CASSAEQGENYEQYF

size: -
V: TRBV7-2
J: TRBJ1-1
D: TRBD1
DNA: TGTGCCAGCAGCCGCGACAGGGACACTGAAGCTTTCTTT
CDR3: CASSRDRDTEAFF

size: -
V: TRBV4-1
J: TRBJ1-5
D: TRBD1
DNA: TGCGCCAGCAGCCAGACAGGGAACCAGCCCCAGCATTTT
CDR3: CASSQTGNQPQHF

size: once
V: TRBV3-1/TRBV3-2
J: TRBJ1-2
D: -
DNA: TGTGCCAGCAGCCAAACAGGGAACTATGGCTACACCTTC
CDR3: CASSQTGNYGYTF

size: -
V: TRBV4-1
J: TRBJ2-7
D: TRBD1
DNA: TGCGCCAGCAGCCCCGGACAGGGCTACAGGAGTTTC
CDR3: CASSPGQGYRSF

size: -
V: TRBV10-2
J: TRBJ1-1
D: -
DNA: TGCGCCAGCAGTGAGTTCGGGGGGAACACTGAAGCTTTCTTT
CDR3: CASSEFGGNTEAFF

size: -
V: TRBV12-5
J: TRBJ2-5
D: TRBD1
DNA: TGTGCTAGTGGTTCAACAGGGGTACTAAACCAAGAGACCCAGTACTTC
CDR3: CASGSTGVLNQETQYF

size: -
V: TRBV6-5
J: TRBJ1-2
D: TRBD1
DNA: TGTGCCAGCAGTTACTCGGGACAGGGAAGCTATGGCTACACCTTC
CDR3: CASSYSGQGSYGYTF

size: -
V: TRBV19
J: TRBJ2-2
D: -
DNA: TGTGCCAGCACCAGTGCGGGGAACACCGGGGAGCTGTTTTTT
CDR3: CASTSAGNTGELFF

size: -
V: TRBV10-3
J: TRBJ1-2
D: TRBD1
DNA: TGTGCCAACGGACAGGGGGCGGAAGGCTACACCTTC
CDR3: CANGQGAEGYTF

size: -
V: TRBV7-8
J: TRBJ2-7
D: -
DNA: TGTGCCAGCAGCCCGGCCGGGGGTCAGGTGCAGTACTTC
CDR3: CASSPAGGQVQYF

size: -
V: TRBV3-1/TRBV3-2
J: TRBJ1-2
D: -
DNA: TGTGCCAGCAGCCGCCTGGAGGGGACCTATGGCTACACCTTC
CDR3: CASSRLEGTYGYTF